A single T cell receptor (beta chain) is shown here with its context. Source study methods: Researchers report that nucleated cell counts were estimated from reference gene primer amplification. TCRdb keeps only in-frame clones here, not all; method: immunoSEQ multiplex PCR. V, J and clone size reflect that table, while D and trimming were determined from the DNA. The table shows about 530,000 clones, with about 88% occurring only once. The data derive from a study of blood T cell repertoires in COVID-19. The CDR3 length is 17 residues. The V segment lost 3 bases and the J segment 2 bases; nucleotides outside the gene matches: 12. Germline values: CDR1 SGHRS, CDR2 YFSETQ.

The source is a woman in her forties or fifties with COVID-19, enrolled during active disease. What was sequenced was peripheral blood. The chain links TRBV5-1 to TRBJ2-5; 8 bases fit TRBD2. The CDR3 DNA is TGCGCCAGCAGCTCCCGGTGGGGCGGGGGGAGACAAGAGACCCAGTACTTC. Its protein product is CASSSRWGGGRQETQYF.